Here is one T cell receptor (beta chain) with its context. Its specificity is not known. The sample comes from a study of beta chain features in type 1 diabetes. Study results and caveats: Patients' naive, central memory and regulatory TCRB repertoires appeared more alike than those of healthy donors. Shorter TCRB CDR3s, moderately but significantly so, were found in Type 1 diabetes patients in all four CD4+ subsets. HLA influence on TCRB rearrangement stayed unresolved here.

Germline V gene sequence: CDR1 SGHTA, CDR2 FQGNSA. Unmatched junction bases numbered 10, after V lost 4 bases and J lost 7 bases. The CDR3 is 16 residues long. Expressed TCRB transcripts got sequenced, as all isolated RNA was reverse transcribed. This table comes from immunoSEQ multiplex PCR, and its TCRdb copy is limited to in-frame clones, with some not included. The data show tens of thousands of clones, with less than 75% seen just once and around 0.4% held by the top ten. The source of this sequence is a man aged 18-30 years with type 1 diabetes. V is TRBV7-2 and J is TRBJ2-1, with 10 bases that match TRBD2. What was sequenced was stem cell memory CD4+ T cells from blood. CDR3 amino acids: CASSSQIAGGRNEQFF. In DNA form, the CDR3 reads TGTGCCAGCAGCTCCCAAATAGCGGGGGGCAGGAATGAGCAGTTCTTC.